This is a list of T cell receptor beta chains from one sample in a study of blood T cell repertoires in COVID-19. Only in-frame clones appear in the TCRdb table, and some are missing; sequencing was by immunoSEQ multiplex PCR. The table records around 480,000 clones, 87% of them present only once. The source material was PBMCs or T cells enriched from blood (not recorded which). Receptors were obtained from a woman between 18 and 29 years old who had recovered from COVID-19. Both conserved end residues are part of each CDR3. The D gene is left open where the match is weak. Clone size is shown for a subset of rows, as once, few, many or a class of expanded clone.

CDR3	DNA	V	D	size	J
CASSNDRAKESEQFF	TGTGCCAGCTCAAATGACAGGGCTAAGGAAAGTGAGCAGTTCTTC	TRBV18	TRBD1	-	TRBJ2-1
CASSVVAGGKNEQFF	TGCGCCAGCAGCGTTGTAGCGGGGGGGAAGAATGAGCAGTTCTTC	TRBV5-1	TRBD2	-	TRBJ2-1
CASGFSGEQYF	TGTGCTAGTGGTTTTTCGGGCGAGCAGTACTTC	TRBV12-5	-	-	TRBJ2-7
CAVGDRPYTEAFF	TGTGCCGTCGGGGACAGACCCTACACTGAAGCTTTCTTT	TRBV19	TRBD1	-	TRBJ1-1
CASSRGKGEQFF	TGTGCCAGCAGCCGGGGGAAGGGGGAGCAGTTCTTC	TRBV28	-	-	TRBJ2-1
CASSQGTRAHNEQFF	TGTGCCAGCAGCCAAGGGACGCGGGCCCACAATGAGCAGTTCTTC	TRBV3-1/TRBV3-2	-	-	TRBJ2-1
CASSHRDLQETQYF	TGTGCCAGCAGCCACCGGGACTTACAAGAGACCCAGTACTTC	TRBV27	-	-	TRBJ2-5
CASFRGRDTDTQYF	TGTGCCAGCTTTCGGGGTCGCGACACAGATACGCAGTATTTT	TRBV5-4	-	-	TRBJ2-3
CATNRGGTGELFF	TGTGCCACAAACAGGGGCGGCACCGGGGAGCTGTTTTTT	TRBV2	TRBD1	-	TRBJ2-2
CASSTPPGGGGGDTQYF	TGTGCCAGCAGTACCCCCCCGGGGGGGGGCGGGGGAGATACGCAGTATTTT	TRBV6-2/TRBV6-3	TRBD2	-	TRBJ2-3
CASSSRTGGSGQPQHF	TGTGCCAGTTCAAGTCGGACAGGGGGATCGGGTCAGCCCCAGCATTTT	TRBV19	TRBD1	-	TRBJ1-5
CASSYSDSGNTIYF	TGTGCCAGCAGTTACTCGGACAGTGGAAACACCATATATTTT	TRBV6-5	-	-	TRBJ1-3
CASHRDRDSEAFF	TGTGCCAGCCATAGGGACAGGGACTCTGAAGCTTTCTTT	TRBV11-2	TRBD1	-	TRBJ1-1
CATGQPFPPNEKLFF	TGTGCCACTGGACAGCCATTTCCCCCTAATGAAAAACTGTTTTTT	TRBV2	-	once	TRBJ1-4
CAGGLTNTEAFF	TGTGCCGGCGGACTGACGAACACTGAAGCTTTCTTT	TRBV6-5	-	-	TRBJ1-1
CASSTGGAYGYTF	TGTGCCAGTAGTACAGGGGGTGCCTATGGCTACACCTTC	TRBV19	TRBD1	-	TRBJ1-2
CASTTGGNTIYF	TGTGCCAGTACGACAGGCGGAAACACCATATATTTT	TRBV19	-	-	TRBJ1-3
CASSPRQGESGNTIYF	TGTGCCAGCTCACCACGACAGGGGGAATCTGGAAACACCATATATTTT	TRBV18	TRBD1	-	TRBJ1-3
CASSQEQGAYNEQFF	TGTGCCAGCAGCCAAGAACAGGGGGCCTACAATGAGCAGTTCTTC	TRBV3-1/TRBV3-2	TRBD1	once	TRBJ2-1
CASSQDPGNTGELFF	TGTGCCAGCAGCCAAGATCCGGGGAACACCGGGGAGCTGTTTTTT	TRBV3-1/TRBV3-2	-	-	TRBJ2-2
CASSQDREDSPLHF	TGCGCCAGCAGCCAAGACAGGGAAGATTCACCCCTCCACTTT	TRBV5-1	TRBD1	once	TRBJ1-6
CASSLGLSISGTGSAVHEQYF	TGCGCCAGCAGCTTGGGTTTATCGATATCGGGGACAGGGAGCGCGGTCCACGAGCAGTACTTC	TRBV5-1	TRBD1	-	TRBJ2-7
CASSPENIQYF	TGTGCCAGCAGCCCTGAAAACATTCAGTACTTC	TRBV11-2	-	once	TRBJ2-4